This is a list of T cell receptor beta chains from one sample in a study of tumor and adjacent non-tumor tissue in lung cancer. TCRdb used MiXCR to reprocess the multiplex PCR reads, holding one entry per CDR3 protein. The sample lists about 98,000 distinct CDR3 sequences; around three quarters were seen once. Sequenced input: distant non-tumor lung tissue. These receptor sequences come from a man between 60 and 75 years old with small cell lung cancer. Both conserved end residues are part of each CDR3. D genes are given only for firm matches.

d_gene,v_gene,j_gene,CDR3aa
NA,TRBV5-4,TRBJ1-4,CASNPSGGDEKLFF
TRBD1,TRBV30,TRBJ2-4,CAWNAGTGRAENIQYF
NA,TRBV11-1,TRBJ2-1,CGSSLEMTTYNEQFF
NA,TRBV28,TRBJ1-2,CASSFPVPNYGYTF
TRBD1,TRBV11-3,TRBJ2-7,CASNLGQGARYEQYF
NA,TRBV11-2,TRBJ2-1,CPSSLRVDSSYNEQFF
NA,TRBV6-5,TRBJ2-1,CASSYGATSEQFF
NA,TRBV12-3/TRBV12-4,TRBJ1-5,CAYSLGGGNQPQHF
NA,TRBV4-2,TRBJ1-1,CADSQGGKGNTEAFF
TRBD2,TRBV11-3,TRBJ2-1,CTSSFLAREGYNEQLF
TRBD1,TRBV5-5,TRBJ2-7,CVSTSIGVGDRGNERYF
NA,TRBV19,TRBJ1-2,CASRRSTHDGYTF
TRBD1,TRBV12-3/TRBV12-4,TRBJ2-3,CASLKDRGRVTQYF
NA,TRBV6-5,TRBJ1-1,CVSSLLIGRTEAFF
NA,TRBV30,TRBJ2-7,CAWQGSSYEQYF
NA,TRBV6-1,TRBJ2-5,CASSEADTGLQETQYF
NA,TRBV10-3,TRBJ2-7,CAILPTGSSYEQYF
NA,TRBV11-2,TRBJ1-4,CASSHTEKLFF
NA,TRBV6-1,TRBJ1-2,CASTTGGRNCGYIF
NA,TRBV4-2,TRBJ2-3,CASSTDPSGEGTYTKYF
NA,TRBV10-1,TRBJ2-1,CVSSETTRSYNEQFF
TRBD2,TRBV6-2/TRBV6-3,TRBJ2-3,CTSSYGISGRFEDTQYF
NA,TRBV6-5,TRBJ1-6,CASSVRNQVDNSPLHF
NA,TRBV6-5,TRBJ2-1,CASSYSGVVSNEQFF
NA,TRBV5-6,TRBJ1-1,CASSLASGIANTETFF
NA,TRBV11-2,TRBJ2-1,CASQKLQGDNEQLF
NA,TRBV11-1,TRBJ2-1,CTSSLKRTTYNEQFF
TRBD2,TRBV6-2/TRBV6-3,TRBJ2-1,CASSPSLAGTYNEQHF
TRBD1,TRBV7-9,TRBJ1-2,CTSSLQGADYDYTF
TRBD1,TRBV5-4,TRBJ1-1,CASRFETGGLGTEAFF
NA,TRBV30,TRBJ2-5,CAWGKEMYQETQYF
NA,TRBV20-1,TRBJ2-7,CSVSNITYEQYF
NA,TRBV5-4,TRBJ2-2,CASLMTGRENTGEPFF
NA,TRBV6-5,TRBJ1-2,CASSLHTGTNYGYTF
TRBD1,TRBV19,TRBJ1-4,CASSIAGQSLFF
TRBD1,TRBV29-1,TRBJ1-2,CSGGQGDYGYTF
NA,TRBV5-5,TRBJ1-2,CASSFRGPRGDHYGYTF
NA,TRBV11-1,TRBJ2-1,CASSLVRTTYNEQFF
NA,TRBV11-2,TRBJ1-5,CVSNPLDGLGNQPQHF
NA,TRBV5-1,TRBJ1-1,CASSLSQPSESFF
NA,TRBV6-1,TRBJ2-6,CTTRNLVSFGANVLTF
NA,TRBV11-2,TRBJ2-1,CVSSLQQNEQFF
TRBD1,TRBV11-2,TRBJ1-1,CANSLVGQQEAFF
TRBD1,TRBV6-1,TRBJ2-3,CANSAYRGKGTDTQYF
TRBD2,TRBV29-1,TRBJ2-1,CNVDTTSGRAGNEQFF
TRBD2,TRBV29-1,TRBJ2-1,CSVVGLAGTNEQFF
NA,TRBV11-2,TRBJ2-3,CDSSSGGIAGHTLYF
TRBD2,TRBV29-1,TRBJ2-7,CSVAGGSAHYEQYF
NA,TRBV6-6,TRBJ1-4,CASSHRATNEKLFF
NA,TRBV6-6,TRBJ1-1,CASSSTTGVNTEAFF
NA,TRBV6-1,TRBJ2-7,CASPRRGGFEQYF
NA,TRBV4-1,TRBJ1-2,CAISPPGWINYGYTF
TRBD2,TRBV13,TRBJ2-1,CASTPPGAGGSSEQFF
NA,TRBV10-2,TRBJ2-1,CASCETGQGEKLF
NA,TRBV12-3/TRBV12-4,TRBJ2-1,CASMRGFNEKFF